This T cell receptor beta chain was documented in a study of cytomegalovirus exposure and HLA in healthy donors. Study outcomes and limitations: Per a later analysis, 18,000 or so TCR beta sequences showed association with HLA alleles at 0.05 false discovery rate. DRB1 had the most TCR associations and HLA-C the fewest, a later analysis found, with rates varying by HLA locus. For cytomegalovirus status, the classifier reportedly gave diagnoses with high specificity and sensitivity.

Vbeta (60) and Jbeta (13) primers were used in the PCR. Generated by immunoSEQ multiplex PCR, the TCRdb table keeps only in-frame clones and is missing some. The repertoire holds some 130,000 clones, with about 82% as singletons. V lost 1 base, J lost 0 bases, and 8 bases lay in between. The CDR3 is made up of 14 amino acids. In germline, CDR1 is SGDLS, CDR2 YYNGEE. With respect to this clone: Antigen specificity is unknown.

The chain employs TRBV9 and TRBJ2-7; D perhaps matches TRBD2 (6 bases). This TCR derives from a female donor in good health and CMV-seropositive. The sequenced sample consisted of PBMCs. The CDR3: CASSVSGFSYEQYF. The CDR3 DNA sequence: TGTGCCAGCAGCGTAAGCGGGTTCTCCTACGAGCAGTACTTC.